These 9 T cell receptor beta chains share one sample of origin, sequenced in a study of T-cell memory formation after mild COVID-19. TCRdb ran MiXCR on the 5' RACE reads and lists one entry per CDR3 protein. The sample lists 300,000 to 400,000 distinct CDR3 sequences, 13% occurring once. The specimen was PBMCs or a T cell subset sorted from them (not recorded which). The receptors shown here come from a man younger than 35 who had mild COVID-19 (a few samples of this study predate the infection). Cell type and time point are not known.

This clonotype occurred many times. CDR3 in amino acids: CASSFGGAETEAFF. The CDR3 DNA is TGTGCCAGCAGCTTCGGGGGGGCAGAAACTGAAGCTTTCTTT. This sequence joins TRBV5-4 and TRBJ1-1; D may be TRBD1 (6 bases). V lost 2 bases, J lost 5 bases, and 13 bases lay in between. The length of the CDR3 is 14 residues. Germline V gene lookup returns CDR1 SGHNT and CDR2 YYREEE (reference sequence). The whole variable domain, filled in from reference TRBV5-4 and TRBJ1-1, reads ETGVTQSPTHLIKTRGQQVTLRCSSQSGHNTVSWYQQALGQGPQFIFQYYREEENGRGNFPPRFSGLQFPNYSSELNVNALELDDSALYLCASSFGGAETEAFFGQGTRLTVV.

The rearrangement uses TRBV7-2 and TRBJ2-5; 8 bases align to TRBD1. The CDR3 runs to 15 residues. Germline values: CDR1 SGHTA, CDR2 FQGNSA. Losses at the gene ends were 8 bases for V and 3 bases for J; bases not matched to a gene: 11. CDR3 amino acids: CASGRAGTGKETQYF. In nucleotides, the CDR3 is TGTGCCAGCGGCCGGGCCGGGACAGGAAAAGAGACCCAGTACTTC.

In its sample, this clonotype was seen a few times. The rearrangement joins TRBV3-1 to TRBJ1-6; D is uncertain. Trimming took 3 bases from V and 7 from J, leaving 4 bases between them. The CDR3 extends over 12 amino acids. Germline CDR1 and CDR2: LGHDT and YNNKEL (reference sequence). This CDR3 is CASSHPNSPLHF. The CDR3 bases are TGTGCCAGCAGCCACCCCAATTCACCCCTCCACTTT. Full variable domain (remainder filled in from reference TRBV3-1 and TRBJ1-6): DTAVSQTPKYLVTQMGNDKSIKCEQNLGHDTMYWYKQDSKKFLKIMFSYNNKELIINETVPNRFSPKSPDKAHLNLHINSLELGDSAVYFCASSHPNSPLHFGNGTRLTVT.

The chain is built from TRBV5-1 and TRBJ2-5, with D perhaps matching TRBD2 (5 bases). V lost 7 bases to trimming and J lost 5 bases, with 15 bases between them. Germline V gene data show CDR1 as SGHRS and CDR2 as YFSETQ. CDR3 length: 13 residues. This CDR3 is CASLADGMETQYF. The CDR3 nucleotides are TGCGCCAGCTTGGCGGACGGGATGGAGACCCAGTACTTC. Using reference TRBV5-1 and TRBJ2-5 for the parts outside the CDR3, the full variable domain is KAGVTQTPRYLIKTRGQQVTLSCSPISGHRSVSWYQQTPGQGLQFLFEYFSETQRNKGNFPGRFSGRQFSNSRSEMNVSTLELGDSALYLCASLADGMETQYFGPGTRLLVL.

The chain recombines TRBV5-1 with TRBJ2-1, with D hard to call. The germline V gene encodes CDR1 SGHRS and CDR2 YFSETQ. This CDR3 is 15 amino acids long. The V gene lost 1 base and the J gene lost 2 bases, with 10 bases spanning the gap. CDR3 region: CASSLSGVAYNEQFF. In DNA, the CDR3 is TGCGCCAGCAGCTTGTCTGGGGTCGCCTACAATGAGCAGTTCTTC.

This sequence joins TRBV11-2 and TRBJ1-1; D is possibly TRBD1 (5 bases). V lost 4 bases and J lost 0, with 15 bases in between. Germline lookup yields CDR1 SGHAT and CDR2 FQNNGV. The CDR3 runs 16 residues. The CDR3 spells CASSSTRVTLNTEAFF. In DNA form, the CDR3 reads TGTGCCAGCAGCTCCACCAGGGTTACCTTGAACACTGAAGCTTTCTTT.

The chain carries TRBV11-2 and TRBJ2-2, with 7 bases lining up with TRBD1. Losses at the gene ends were 1 base for V and 8 bases for J; bases not matched to a gene: 10. From germline, CDR1 is SGHAT and CDR2 FQNNGV. The CDR3 consists of 16 residues. The CDR3 DNA is TGTGCCAGCAGCTTAGGGACAGGTTCGGGGACGGGGGAGCTGTTTTTT. Amino acid sequence: CASSLGTGSGTGELFF.

CDR3 coding DNA: TGCAGTGCTAGGGTAGCGGGGGGGACCGGGGAGCTGTTTTTT. Amino acids: CSARVAGGTGELFF. J is TRBJ2-2 and V is TRBV20-1; 11 bases map to TRBD2. Per the germline V gene, CDR1 is DFQATT and CDR2 is SNEGSKA (reference sequence). With 3 bases clipped from V and 5 bases from J, the junction kept 2 bases outside the gene matches. The CDR3 has 14 residues.

The chain couples TRBV7-2 to TRBJ1-2; TRBD1 matches at 9 bases. V shed 5 bases and J 2 bases; nucleotides not matched to a gene: 6. Germline values: CDR1 SGHTA, CDR2 FQGNSA. The CDR3 spans 15 residues. CDR3 nucleotide sequence: TGTGCCAGCAGCGAACCCGGGACAGGGAACTATGGCTACACCTTC. Protein product: CASSEPGTGNYGYTF.